One and the same sample provided the 5 T cell receptor beta chains below, sequenced in a study of blood T cell repertoires in COVID-19. The method was immunoSEQ multiplex PCR; TCRdb's version includes in-frame clones alone and lacks a portion of them. Of 280,000 or so clones listed, about 89% are singletons. Sequenced input: peripheral blood. These receptors were taken from a woman aged 55 to 70 with acute or convalescent COVID-19.

The genes are TRBV5-6 and TRBJ1-2; no firm D call. From germline, CDR1 is SGHDT and CDR2 YYEEEE. V lost 4 bases to trimming and J lost 1 base, with 17 bases between them. The CDR3 is made up of 16 amino acids. The CDR3 spells CASSITNWGGNYGYTF. DNA of the CDR3: TGTGCCAGCAGCATAACCAATTGGGGAGGTAACTATGGCTACACCTTC.

This rearrangement joins TRBV5-4 to TRBJ1-6; D is uncertain. This CDR3 comprises 15 residues. The V end was cut by 2 bases, the J end by 5 bases, with 11 bases between. Germline V gene data show CDR1 as SGHNT and CDR2 as YYREEE (reference sequence). The CDR3 DNA sequence: TGTGCCAGCAGCTTCCGGGTAGAGGATAATTCACCCCTCCACTTT. It codes for CASSFRVEDNSPLHF. The full variable domain, with the rest looked up from reference TRBV5-4 and TRBJ1-6, is ETGVTQSPTHLIKTRGQQVTLRCSSQSGHNTVSWYQQALGQGPQFIFQYYREEENGRGNFPPRFSGLQFPNYSSELNVNALELDDSALYLCASSFRVEDNSPLHFGNGTRLTVT.

This clone has just a few counts. V is TRBV9 and J is TRBJ1-6, with 8 bases identical to TRBD1. CDR1 and CDR2 from the germline V gene are SGDLS and YYNGEE. The CDR3 contains 12 residues. V lost 7 bases and J lost 12; bases outside the gene matches: 6. For the CDR3, the DNA is TGTGCCAGCGGAATGACAGGGGAACCCCTCCACTTT. Protein product: CASGMTGEPLHF. The variable domain in full, with the rest retrieved from reference TRBV9 and TRBJ1-6, is DSGVTQTPKHLITATGQRVTLRCSPRSGDLSVYWYQQSLDQGLQFLIQYYNGEERAKGNILERFSAQQFPDLHSELNLSSLELGDSALYFCASGMTGEPLHFGNGTRLTVT.

In its sample, this clone was seen a few times. The chain combines TRBV5-1 with TRBJ1-2; the D gene is possibly TRBD1 (6 bases). CDR1 is SGHRS and CDR2 is YFSETQ in the germline V gene. The CDR3 runs to 15 residues. The ends were cut back, 2 bases at V and 4 bases at J, with 15 bases in the middle. The CDR3 DNA reads TGCGCCAGCAGCTTAACAGGGACGGGCCTCTATGGCTACACCTTC. Translating gives CASSLTGTGLYGYTF.

V gene TRBV6-2 or TRBV6-3 combines with J gene TRBJ2-7; weak D call: TRBD1 (5 bases). The CDR3 runs to 12 residues. Germline lookup yields CDR1 MNHEY and CDR2 SVGEGT. V lost 5 bases and J 2 bases, leaving 7 bases between the germline ends. The CDR3 DNA sequence: TGTGCCAGCAGTACAGGAGCCTACGAGCAGTACTTC. It yields the protein CASSTGAYEQYF.